Below, one TCR beta chain is given with its context. TCRdb re-called the 5' RACE reads, yielding one record per CDR3 amino acid sequence without DNA. This table holds 150,000 or so distinct CDR3 sequences. These data belong to a study of T cells expressing NK-cell markers. Study information: Each TCR beta repertoire originated in sorted T cells that were CD3+CD56+NKG2C+, CD3+CD56+NKG2C- or CD3+CD56-NKG2C+.

CDR1 and CDR2 (germline): SEHNR, FQNEAQ (reference sequence). There are 14 residues in the CDR3. The chain joins TRBV7-9 to TRBJ2-7. Sequencing used blood T cells: a sorted CD56 or NKG2C T cell subset, CD4+ or CD8+ T cells, or bulk PBMC T cells (not recorded which). This receptor was identified in a woman between 18 and 69 years old in good health. The CDR3: CASSLSVTANEQYF.